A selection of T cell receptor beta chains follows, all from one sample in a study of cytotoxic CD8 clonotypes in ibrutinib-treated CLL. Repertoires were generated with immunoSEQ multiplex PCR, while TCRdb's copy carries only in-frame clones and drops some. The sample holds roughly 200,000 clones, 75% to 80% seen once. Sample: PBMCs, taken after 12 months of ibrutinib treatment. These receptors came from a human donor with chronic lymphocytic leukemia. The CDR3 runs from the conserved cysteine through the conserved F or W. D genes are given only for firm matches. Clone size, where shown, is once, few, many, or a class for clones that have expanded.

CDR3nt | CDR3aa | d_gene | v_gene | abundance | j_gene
TGTGCCAGCAGCTGGTCCCGGGGTGATACGCAGTATTTT | CASSWSRGDTQYF | NA | TRBV2 | NA | TRBJ2-3
TGTGCCAGCAGTGACAGGACCTACGAGCAGTACTTC | CASSDRTYEQYF | NA | TRBV25-1 | few | TRBJ2-7
TGCAGTGCTAGGATAGGAGAGACCCAGTACTTC | CSARIGETQYF | NA | TRBV20-1 | NA | TRBJ2-5
TGCAGCGTAACCGGGACTAGCTCGAACACCGGGGAGCTGTTTTTT | CSVTGTSSNTGELFF | TRBD2 | TRBV29-1 | NA | TRBJ2-2
TGTGCCAGCAGCAAGGGACAGGGCTTTAATTCACCCCTCCACTTT | CASSKGQGFNSPLHF | TRBD1 | TRBV6-1 | NA | TRBJ1-6
TGTGCCAGCAGCCCCTCAAGCGGGGGGAACTACGAGCAGTACTTC | CASSPSSGGNYEQYF | TRBD2 | TRBV4-2 | NA | TRBJ2-7
TGTGCCAGCAGCGGTAACAGGGGTGGCTCCGGGGAGCTGTTTTTT | CASSGNRGGSGELFF | TRBD1 | TRBV9 | few | TRBJ2-2
TGTGCCAGCAGTGTTCTCCAGAGATGGACAGGGTTGGACGAGCAGTACTTC | CASSVLQRWTGLDEQYF | TRBD1 | TRBV6-1 | NA | TRBJ2-7
TGTGCCAGCAGGTCGGGAAGCGGGCAGGTGAACACTGAAGCTTTCTTT | CASRSGSGQVNTEAFF | NA | TRBV9 | NA | TRBJ1-1
TGTGCCATCATTAGTTTAGGTTTTAATAGAAACTATGGCTACACCTTC | CAIISLGFNRNYGYTF | NA | TRBV7-9 | NA | TRBJ1-2
TGTGCCAGCAGTTTATTGCGGGGGGCCGGGGAGCTGTTTTTT | CASSLLRGAGELFF | TRBD2 | TRBV27 | NA | TRBJ2-2
TGTGCCAGCAGTGTGAGGTTAAACACTGAAGCTTTCTTT | CASSVRLNTEAFF | NA | TRBV6-4 | NA | TRBJ1-1
TGTGCCAGCAGCTTGGGTTTTAGTGGCTACACCTTC | CASSLGFSGYTF | NA | TRBV5-6 | once | TRBJ1-2
TGTGCCAGCAGTGAAGCGCGACTAGCGGGCGAGCAGTACTTC | CASSEARLAGEQYF | TRBD2 | TRBV2 | NA | TRBJ2-7
TGTGCCAGCACGGGACTAGCGGGAGTCAATGAGCAGTTCTTC | CASTGLAGVNEQFF | TRBD2 | TRBV6-6 | once | TRBJ2-1
TGTGCCAGCAGCTCGTCCCCCCATGTCAGCTCCTATAATTCACCCCTCCACTTT | CASSSSPHVSSYNSPLHF | NA | TRBV5-6 | NA | TRBJ1-6
TGTGCCTGGAGTACAAACTACGAGCAGTACTTC | CAWSTNYEQYF | NA | TRBV30 | NA | TRBJ2-7
TGCGCCAGCAGCGCCCAGGGGCCGAATTCACCCCTCCACTTT | CASSAQGPNSPLHF | NA | TRBV10-1 | few | TRBJ1-6